Below, 21 T cell receptor beta chains from the same sample are listed, as sequenced in a study of regulatory T cells in long-lasting Graves disease. HTBI primers from iRepertoire and Arm-PCR of CDR3 regions yielded the TCR beta libraries. One entry per CDR3 protein, called by TCRdb with MiXCR from the multiplex PCR reads. The sample includes hundreds of thousands of distinct CDR3 sequences, about 16% of them seen just once. Time point here: newly diagnosed GD, antithyroid drugs for less than 3 months. The TCR library was made from RNA extracted from PBMCs. Separately, the same data were catalogued under a study of T cells in Graves' hyperthyroidism and ophthalmopathy.

The sequencing here drew on peripheral blood mononuclear cells (PBMCs), taken at new diagnosis, from a patient treated with antithyroid drugs. These receptors were obtained from a middle-aged woman with Graves disease.

The gene calls are TRBV10-3 and TRBJ2-5; 10 nucleotides agree with TRBD2. V shed 2 bases, J shed 4 bases, and the junction held 7 bases outside the gene matches. This CDR3 comprises 16 residues. Germline CDR1 is ENHRY and CDR2 is SYGVKD. The DNA of the CDR3 is TGTGCCATCAGTGAGGTCCCAGCGGGGGGGCGAGAGACCCAGTACTTC. Protein: CAISEVPAGGRETQYF.

This clonotype was counted once. This sequence may be a read error, since a much larger clone differs from it by one base. The chain joins TRBV28 to TRBJ1-1; no clear D gene. The CDR3 covers 15 residues. Germline V CDR1 and CDR2: MDHEN, SYDVKM. The DNA for the CDR3 is TGTGCCAGCAGCCAAGTAGGACTGAGGAACACTAAAGCTTTCTTT. It encodes CASSQVGLRNTKAFF.

This clonotype was picked up many times. This chain uses TRBV7-9 with TRBJ1-1; no firm D call. The V end was cut by 2 bases, the J end by 4 bases, with 17 bases between. The CDR3 is 16 amino acids. Germline-derived CDR1 and CDR2 are SEHNR and FQNEAQ (reference sequence). The CDR3 region is CASSLSWVGFSTEAFF. CDR3 coding DNA: TGTGCCAGCAGCTTAAGCTGGGTGGGGTTTTCCACTGAAGCTTTCTTT. Looking up the rest from reference TRBV7-9 and TRBJ1-1 gives the full variable domain: DTGVSQNPRHKITKRGQNVTFRCDPISEHNRLYWYRQTLGQGPEFLTYFQNEAQLEKSRLLSDRFSAERPKGSFSTLEIQRTEQGDSAMYLCASSLSWVGFSTEAFFGQGTRLTVV.

This clonotype was seen more than once but under ten times. The chain couples TRBV7-8 to TRBJ2-5, with a tentative D call TRBD1 (5 bases). This CDR3 contains 15 residues. The V gene lost 5 bases and the J gene lost 1 base, with 14 bases spanning the gap. Per the germline V gene, CDR1 is SGHVS and CDR2 is FQNEAQ. CDR3 sequence: CASSQRRQLQETQYF. The CDR3 DNA sequence: TGTGCCAGCAGCCAACGCCGACAGCTCCAAGAGACCCAGTACTTC. The complete variable domain, with remaining parts taken from reference TRBV7-8 and TRBJ2-5, reads GAGVSQSPRYKVAKRGQDVALRCDPISGHVSLFWYQQALGQGPEFLTYFQNEAQLDKSGLPSDRFFAERPEGSVSTLKIQRTQQEDSAVYLCASSQRRQLQETQYFGPGTRLLVL.

Many counts were recorded for this clonotype. The rearrangement uses TRBV28 and TRBJ1-5; unclear D gene. CDR3 length equals 13 residues. CDR1 MDHEN and CDR2 SYDVKM come from the germline V gene. V was clipped by 7 bases and J by 4 bases, with 11 bases between them. The CDR3 DNA follows: TGTGCCAGCATGGCGGGGAGGAATCAGCCCCAGCATTTT. Protein product: CASMAGRNQPQHF.

This clonotype has a count of ten or more. V and J are TRBV20-1 and TRBJ1-4; perhaps TRBD1 as D (6 bases). Trimming stripped 4 bases from V and 10 bases from J, with 19 bases between. The CDR3 extends over 14 amino acids. The germline V gene encodes CDR1 DFQATT and CDR2 SNEGSKA (reference sequence). CDR3 loop: CSAIGQTALRKLFF. DNA of the CDR3: TGCAGTGCTATAGGACAGACGGCCTTGAGAAAACTGTTTTTT.

This clonotype was seen ten or more times. In DNA, the CDR3 is TGTGCCAGCAGCCAACCCGGCGGGGCAGGCACCGGGGAGCTGTTTTTT. Amino acid sequence: CASSQPGGAGTGELFF. The chain joins TRBV3-1 to TRBJ2-2; D perhaps matches TRBD2 (6 bases). V lost 2 bases, J lost 4 bases, and 14 bases lay in between. The germline V gene encodes CDR1 LGHDT and CDR2 YNNKEL (reference sequence). This CDR3 is built from 16 residues.

This clonotype was seen a handful of times. This chain joins TRBV9 and TRBJ1-6, with TRBD1 as a possible D gene (6 bases). V was clipped by 0 bases and J by 7 bases, with 11 bases between them. This CDR3 has 15 residues. CDR1 and CDR2 (germline): SGDLS, YYNGEE. Here the CDR3 DNA reads TGTGCCAGCAGCGTAGGCAGGGGAGTGAATTCACCCCTCCACTTT. Its protein product is CASSVGRGVNSPLHF.

This clonotype occurred many times. V gene TRBV27 combines with J gene TRBJ2-7, with TRBD1 matching over 8 bases. CDR1 and CDR2 from the germline V gene are MNHEY and SMNVEV (reference sequence). Trimming took 3 bases from V and 2 from J; bases not matched to a gene: 6. The length of the CDR3 is 15 residues. CDR3 protein: CASSLDRARTYEQYF. The CDR3 nucleotides read TGTGCCAGCAGTTTGGACAGGGCTAGGACCTACGAGCAGTACTTC.

This clonotype was counted only a few times. The chain joins TRBV3-1 to TRBJ2-2; D ambiguous. Germline CDR1 reads LGHDT; CDR2 reads YNNKEL (reference sequence). The CDR3 has 13 amino acids. The V gene lost 4 bases and the J gene lost 7 bases, with 10 bases spanning the gap. The CDR3, as DNA: TGTGCCAGCAGCCCAGAGATTGTCGGGGAGCTGTTTTTT. This gives the protein CASSPEIVGELFF.

This clonotype has only a few counts. CDR3 nucleotide sequence: TGTGCCAGCAGCACGACAGATTATGGCTACACCTTC. Its translation: CASSTTDYGYTF. The rearrangement links TRBV12-3 or TRBV12-4 to TRBJ1-2; maybe TRBD1 (5 bases). This CDR3 region has 12 residues. V lost 6 bases and J lost 5, with 10 bases in between.

This clonotype was counted at least ten times. The chain combines TRBV20-1 with TRBJ1-6; 10 bases are shared with TRBD1. Germline V gives CDR1 DFQATT, CDR2 SNEGSKA (reference sequence). The CDR3 runs 13 residues. Losses at the gene ends were 5 bases for V and 9 bases for J; bases not matched to a gene: 4. The CDR3 DNA sequence: TGCAGTGCTGGCGACAGGGGGCCTTCACCCCTCCACTTT. Translating it yields CSAGDRGPSPLHF.

This clonotype was seen ten or more times. The genes are TRBV27 and TRBJ2-7; 8 nucleotides match TRBD1. V was clipped by 2 bases and J by 4 bases; unmatched bases: 13. Germline assignment: CDR1 MNHEY and CDR2 SMNVEV (reference sequence). The length of the CDR3 is 17 residues. The DNA for the CDR3 is TGTGCCAGCAGTTTAATCCCCCGGGCAGGGGGCTCGTACGAGCAGTACTTC. The encoded protein is CASSLIPRAGGSYEQYF.

The table lists this clonotype with many counts. V is TRBV11-2 and J is TRBJ2-1; TRBD1 matches 11 bases. The germline CDR1 and CDR2 sequences are SGHAT and FQNNGV. V shed 3 bases and J 4 bases; nucleotides not matched to a gene: 14. This CDR3 region has 19 residues. The CDR3 sequence is CASSLFGQGASGGYNEQFF. In nucleotides, the CDR3 is TGTGCCAGCAGCTTGTTCGGACAGGGGGCGTCGGGGGGATACAATGAGCAGTTCTTC. Using reference TRBV11-2 and TRBJ2-1 for the parts outside the CDR3, the full variable domain is EAGVAQSPRYKIIEKRQSVAFWCNPISGHATLYWYQQILGQGPKLLIQFQNNGVVDDSQLPKDRFSAERLKGVDSTLKIQPAKLEDSAVYLCASSLFGQGASGGYNEQFFGPGTRLTVL.

This clonotype turned up a few times. The chain employs TRBV12-3 or TRBV12-4 and TRBJ2-7; D is ambiguous. The CDR3 totals 14 residues. Trimming removed 2 bases at V and 2 bases at J, with 10 bases between. CDR3 sequence: CASSLHIKPYEQYF. The CDR3 region has the DNA TGTGCCAGCAGTTTACACATTAAGCCCTACGAGCAGTACTTC.

This clonotype has at least ten counts. The gene calls are TRBV29-1 and TRBJ1-6; 9 bases align to TRBD1. V was clipped by 7 bases and J by 7 bases; unmatched bases: 2. The CDR3 loop spans 12 amino acids. In germline, CDR1 is SQVTM, CDR2 ANQGSEA. Here the CDR3 reads CSGDRANSPLHF. The CDR3 nucleotides read TGCAGCGGGGACAGGGCGAATTCACCCCTCCACTTT.

V and J are TRBV6-2 or TRBV6-3 and TRBJ1-1; TRBD1 is a possible D gene (5 bases). The germline CDR1 and CDR2 sequences are MNHEY and SVGEGT. This CDR3 spans 18 amino acids. Trimming removed 0 bases at V and 1 base at J, with 18 bases between. The CDR3 coding sequence is TGTGCCAGCAGTTACTCGCCGAAAACCGGGACGGCGAACACTGAAGCTTTCTTT. It codes for CASSYSPKTGTANTEAFF.

Only a few counts were recorded for this clonotype. This rearrangement joins TRBV28 to TRBJ1-6; D possibly corresponds to TRBD1 (6 bases). This CDR3 is built from 13 residues. V lost 6 bases and J lost 3, with 6 bases in between. The V gene's germline CDR1 is MDHEN and CDR2 SYDVKM. For the CDR3, the DNA is TGTGCCAGCAGAGGGGGCTATAATTCACCCCTCCACTTT. It is translated as CASRGGYNSPLHF.

This clonotype has only a few counts. The V call is TRBV9, the J call TRBJ2-4; D is ambiguous. This CDR3 has 16 amino acids. Trimming removed 0 bases at V and 3 bases at J, with 13 bases between. CDR1 is SGDLS and CDR2 is YYNGEE in the germline V gene. The CDR3 protein is CASSVEASLLKNIQYF. The CDR3 DNA reads as TGTGCCAGCAGCGTAGAAGCCAGCCTCCTCAAAAACATTCAGTACTTC.

This clonotype was seen many times. The chain has TRBV12-3 or TRBV12-4 and TRBJ1-1; no firm D call. Trimming took 5 bases from V and 0 from J, leaving 10 bases between them. The CDR3 is 14 residues long. The CDR3 region has the DNA TGTGCCAGCAGTATAAGTGACATGAACACTGAAGCTTTCTTT. It codes for CASSISDMNTEAFF.

This clonotype was seen repeatedly, ten times or more. DNA of the CDR3: TGTGCCAGCAGTCTAGGGGACCCTAACTATGGCTACACCTTC. Translating it yields CASSLGDPNYGYTF. The gene calls are TRBV28 and TRBJ1-2, with a weak D call TRBD1 (5 bases). Looked up from germline, CDR1 is MDHEN and CDR2 is SYDVKM. The CDR3 loop spans 14 amino acids. Trimming shortened V by 5 bases and J by 0 bases, and 10 bases separated the two germline ends.